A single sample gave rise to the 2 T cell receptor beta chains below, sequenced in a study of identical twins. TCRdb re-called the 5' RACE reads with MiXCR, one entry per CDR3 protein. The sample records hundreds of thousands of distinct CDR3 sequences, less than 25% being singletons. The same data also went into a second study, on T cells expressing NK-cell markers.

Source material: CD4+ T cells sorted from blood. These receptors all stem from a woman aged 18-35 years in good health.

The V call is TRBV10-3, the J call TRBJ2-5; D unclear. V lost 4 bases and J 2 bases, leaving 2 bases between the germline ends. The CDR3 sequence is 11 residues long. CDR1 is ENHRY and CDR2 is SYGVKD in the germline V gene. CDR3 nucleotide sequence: TGTGCCATCAGTGCTCAAGAGACCCAGTACTTC. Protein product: CAISAQETQYF.

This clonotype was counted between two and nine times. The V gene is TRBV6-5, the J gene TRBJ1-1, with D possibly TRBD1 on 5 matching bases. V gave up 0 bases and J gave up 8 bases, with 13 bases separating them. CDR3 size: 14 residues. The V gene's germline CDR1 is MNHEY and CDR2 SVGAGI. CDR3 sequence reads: CASSYSRQSGEAFF. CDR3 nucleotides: TGTGCCAGCAGTTACTCGAGACAGTCCGGAGAAGCTTTCTTT.